The subject of this entry is one TCR beta chain. Data came from immunoSEQ multiplex PCR; TCRdb stores just in-frame clones and leaves some out. The sample consists of about 76,000 clones, about 90% of them appearing once. The germline V gene has CDR1 GTSNPN and CDR2 SVGIG (reference sequence). CDR3 length: 15 residues. The trim removed 5 bases at V and 6 bases at J, leaving 14 bases unmatched. This entry belongs to a study of PD-L1 blockade in urothelial cancer. As for time point: pretreatment peripheral blood. The patients' disease, urothelial carcinoma, was locally advanced or metastatic. The sequences come from PBMCs, collected around atezolizumab (anti-PD-L1) treatment. This chain connects TRBV30 to TRBJ2-7; TRBD2 aligns across 9 bases. This sequence was found in a man aged 65 to 85 with urothelial cancer. CDR3 DNA sequence: TGTGCCTGGGGGAAGAGGGTAGCGGGAGCCCTCGAGCAGTACTTC. Encoded protein: CAWGKRVAGALEQYF.